The source of this T cell receptor beta chain is a study of blood T cell repertoires in COVID-19. Original processing notes: Amplification with reference gene primers provided the estimates of nucleated cell counts. Clones were sequenced by immunoSEQ multiplex PCR, and TCRdb holds only the in-frame ones, with some missing. V and J calls and clone size are copied from that table; D and trimming were computed from the DNA. Counted here are around 150,000 clones, 80% to 90% occurring once; the ten biggest clones make up more than 9%. The trim removed 5 bases at V and 5 bases at J, leaving 11 bases unmatched. The CDR3 extends over 15 amino acids. Germline CDR1 and CDR2: SGHRS and YFSETQ.

This chain links TRBV5-1 with TRBJ1-1, with TRBD1 matching 8 bases. The clonotype originates from a man aged 60 to 69 with active or convalescent COVID-19. Sequenced input: peripheral blood. The CDR3 sequence: CASRGNAGGLTEAFF. The CDR3 DNA is TGCGCCAGCAGAGGTAACGCAGGGGGCTTGACTGAAGCTTTCTTT. Looking up the rest from reference TRBV5-1 and TRBJ1-1 gives the full variable domain: KAGVTQTPRYLIKTRGQQVTLSCSPISGHRSVSWYQQTPGQGLQFLFEYFSETQRNKGNFPGRFSGRQFSNSRSEMNVSTLELGDSALYLCASRGNAGGLTEAFFGQGTRLTVV.